This T cell receptor (beta chain) was documented in a study of T cells expressing NK-cell markers. TCRdb re-called the 5' RACE reads and gives one entry per CDR3 protein, without DNA. This repertoire includes roughly 380,000 distinct CDR3 sequences. This CDR3 has 13 residues. Per germline, CDR1 DFQATT and CDR2 SNEGSKA (reference sequence). The chain joins TRBV20-1 to TRBJ2-7; absent DNA, TCRdb's TRBD1 call cannot be checked. The sample comprised blood T cells: a sorted CD56 or NKG2C T cell subset, CD4+ or CD8+ T cells, or bulk PBMC T cells (not recorded which). The source is a man aged 18-69 years in good health. The CDR3 sequence: CSAWDRSSQEQYF.